These 2 T cell receptor beta chains share one sample of origin, sequenced in a study of early T cells in non-severe SARS-CoV-2 infection. TCRdb re-called the 5' RACE reads through MiXCR, storing one row per CDR3 protein. The data contain some 44,000 distinct CDR3 sequences, 5% to 6.5% of them singletons. The sample in question was whole blood, obtained at baseline. The receptors were sampled from an adult who was a healthcare worker with PCR-confirmed SARS-CoV-2 infection or an uninfected control (not recorded which).

This clonotype was counted at least ten times. V gene TRBV6-5 combines with J gene TRBJ2-2, with D possibly being TRBD2 (5 bases). The CDR3 contains 14 residues. The germline gives CDR1 MNHEY, CDR2 SVGAGI. Trimming cost V 4 bases and J 5 bases, with 11 bases left between them. The CDR3 region has the DNA TGTGCCAGCAGTTCCCTAAGCGGAACCGGGGAGCTGTTTTTT. The encoded protein is CASSSLSGTGELFF.

This clonotype was seen a few times. This chain joins TRBV20-1 and TRBJ2-5, with 9 bases fitting TRBD1. V gave up 2 bases and J gave up 4 bases; unmatched junction bases: 8. CDR3 size: 15 residues. Germline values: CDR1 DFQATT, CDR2 SNEGSKA (reference sequence). CDR3 in amino acids: CSARRHPGQGETQYF. As DNA, the CDR3 is TGCAGTGCTAGACGTCACCCGGGACAGGGAGAGACCCAGTACTTC.